This TCR beta chain was sequenced in a study of blood T cell repertoires in COVID-19. Study-wide context: Sites across the United States, Italy and Spain contributed samples from acute and convalescent COVID-19.

Original processing notes: Amplifying reference gene primers gave estimates of nucleated cell counts. Assay used: immunoSEQ multiplex PCR; TCRdb lists only in-frame clones, some missing. For V, J and clone size, that table is used; D and trimming come from the DNA. The sample shows approximately 250,000 clones, about 88% of them seen only once. Enrolled during active infection, Seattle patients were then followed longitudinally. Germline V gene lookup returns CDR1 ENHRY and CDR2 SYGVKD. The CDR3 is 18 amino acids. V lost 4 bases, J lost 4 bases, and 9 bases stayed unmatched. This clonotype originated in a woman aged 60-70 years with COVID-19, enrolled during active disease. The sequencing input was peripheral blood. The V and J genes are TRBV10-3 and TRBJ2-1; the match to TRBD2 covers 14 bases. The CDR3 here is CAISGTRLAGGAYNEQFF. The CDR3, as DNA: TGTGCCATCAGTGGGACTCGACTAGCGGGGGGGGCATACAATGAGCAGTTCTTC.